The clone carrying this TCR beta chain came up a few times. The antigen is undetermined. The PCR was carried out with 60 Vbeta primers and 13 Jbeta primers. TCRdb keeps only in-frame clones here, not all; method: immunoSEQ multiplex PCR. This sample carries under 250,000 clones, approximately 88% of them seen once, and the ten largest clones take roughly 0.71%. The data are from a study of cytomegalovirus exposure and HLA in healthy donors. Study-wide results and limits: Productive status was seen about 90% or about 30% of the time for most TCR beta V segments in an earlier analysis. Within the data, a cluster of highly shared sequence variants was likely a sequencing artifact. The study put 150 to 200 TCR beta chains on its list as cytomegalovirus-associated. Based on reports, TCR beta sequences accurately predicted HLA-A and HLA-B alleles for most subjects.

Germline V lookup: CDR1 SGHTS, CDR2 YDEGEE. V lost 2 bases, J lost 4 bases, and 7 bases stayed unmatched. This CDR3 has 18 amino acids. This TCR came from a boy younger than 10 in good health and CMV-seronegative. The sample taken for sequencing was PBMCs. The rearrangement uses TRBV5-8 and TRBJ2-6; 12 bases match TRBD1. The CDR3 nucleotides are TGTGCCAGCAGCTTAGGGACAGGGGGCGTTTTGGGGGCCAACGTCCTGACTTTC. Translated: CASSLGTGGVLGANVLTF.